This T cell receptor beta chain was sequenced during a study of OX40 agonist ivuxolimab in advanced cancers. Using immunoSEQ multiplex PCR, the repertoire was profiled, and TCRdb retains in-frame clones only, with some absent. The table shows around 80,000 clones, with about 92% occurring only once. The junction had 6 bases not matched to a gene; V was cut back by 5 bases and J by 9 bases. The germline V gene encodes CDR1 SEHNR and CDR2 FQNEAQ (reference sequence). CDR3 length: 14 amino acids. The sequence came from an adult with an advanced solid tumor such as melanoma, head and neck, liver or kidney cancer. This specimen was CD4+ or CD8+ T cells sorted from blood, taken in a trial of the OX40 agonist ivuxolimab. V and J are TRBV7-9 and TRBJ2-3; 12 bases match TRBD2. For the CDR3, the DNA is TGTGCCAGCAGCCGACTAGCGGGAGTAGTGACGCAGTATTTT. Translating gives CASSRLAGVVTQYF.